A single sample is the source of the 11 T cell receptor beta chains below, sequenced in a study of control samples from healthy donors and cancer patients. The repertoire was sequenced with immunoSEQ multiplex PCR; TCRdb's copy has only in-frame clones and lacks some. In the table there are 150,000 to 200,000 clones, about 90% of which are singletons. What was sequenced was blood. These receptors were taken from a woman aged 45 to 65 in good health.

The chain has TRBV27 and TRBJ2-1; TRBD2 matches at 10 bases. The CDR3 runs 15 residues. V shed 8 bases and J 8 bases; nucleotides not matched to a gene: 12. The germline CDR1 and CDR2 sequences are MNHEY and SMNVEV (reference sequence). The CDR3 loop reads CASHYTSGVLDEQFF. The CDR3 nucleotides are TGTGCCAGCCACTATACTAGCGGGGTGTTGGATGAGCAGTTCTTC.

The chain joins TRBV5-6 to TRBJ2-7, with 7 bases aligning to TRBD2. V lost 2 bases, J lost 5 bases, and 7 bases stayed unmatched. CDR3 length: 14 residues. Germline assignment: CDR1 SGHDT and CDR2 YYEEEE. The CDR3 is CASSFRTRRDEQYF. As DNA, the CDR3 is TGTGCCAGCAGCTTTCGGACTAGGAGGGACGAGCAGTACTTC.

This chain connects TRBV6-5 to TRBJ1-2; the match to TRBD1 covers 9 bases. V dropped 10 bases and J dropped 5; count of bases not matched to a gene: 8. Germline loops: CDR1 MNHEY, CDR2 SVGAGI. The CDR3 sequence is 13 residues long. CDR3 DNA sequence: TGTGCCACCCAACAGGGGGCGATTTATGGCTACACCTTC. Protein sequence: CATQQGAIYGYTF.

In this sample, this clone turned up once. CDR3 region: CATSRGDSPYEQYF. In nucleotides, the CDR3 is TGTGCCACCAGCAGGGGGGACAGCCCCTACGAGCAGTACTTC. This sequence joins TRBV15 and TRBJ2-7; 7 bases fit TRBD1. The germline V gene encodes CDR1 LNHNV and CDR2 YYDKDF (reference sequence). The CDR3 contains 14 residues. V shed 3 bases, J shed 2 bases, and the junction held 4 bases outside the gene matches.

The rearrangement links TRBV19 to TRBJ1-6, with no clear D. Germline V CDR1 and CDR2: LNHDA, SQIVND (reference sequence). The CDR3 loop spans 14 amino acids. Trimming took off 3 bases at V and 7 bases at J, with 10 bases between the two ends. The CDR3 here is CASSIRVANSPLHF. The CDR3 DNA is TGTGCCAGTAGTATCCGGGTGGCAAATTCACCCCTCCACTTT. Based on the CDR3 plus reference TRBV19 and TRBJ1-6, the full variable domain is DGGITQSPKYLFRKEGQNVTLSCEQNLNHDAMYWYRQDPGQGLRLIYYSQIVNDFQKGDIAEGYSVSREKKESFPLTVTSAQKNPTAFYLCASSIRVANSPLHFGNGTRLTVT.

CDR3 in DNA: TGTGCCAGCAGTCAAAACTCTGGAAACACCATATATTTT. Its translation is CASSQNSGNTIYF. The rearrangement links TRBV9 to TRBJ1-3; D gene unclear. This CDR3 region has 13 residues. V dropped 5 bases and J dropped 0 bases, with 6 bases sitting between them. Germline loops: CDR1 SGDLS, CDR2 YYNGEE.

The V gene is TRBV6-4, the J gene TRBJ2-6; no reliable D call. The CDR3 has 15 amino acids. V lost 5 bases, J lost 4 bases, and 12 bases lay in between. Germline V gives CDR1 MRHNA, CDR2 SNTAGT. DNA for the CDR3: TGTGCCAGCAGTATAACAGCTGCCGGGGCCAACGTCCTGACTTTC. Translating gives CASSITAAGANVLTF.

The chain is built from TRBV19 and TRBJ1-2; 8 bases match TRBD1. After removal of 4 bases from V and 4 bases from J, the junction contained 5 bases not matched to a gene. The CDR3 contains 14 residues. CDR1 and CDR2 (germline): LNHDA, SQIVND (reference sequence). The CDR3 region is CASSTQGASYGYTF. Written as DNA, the CDR3 is TGTGCCAGTAGTACGCAGGGGGCTAGCTATGGCTACACCTTC.

The sample holds a few counts of this clone. The chain recombines TRBV4-2 with TRBJ2-5; 8 bases match TRBD2. The germline V gene encodes CDR1 LGHNA and CDR2 YNFKEQ. The CDR3 length is 16 residues. V gave up 4 bases and J gave up 4 bases; unmatched junction bases: 11. Here the CDR3 DNA reads TGTGCCAGCAGCCCCGGGGGGGGACGGTCGGGAGAGACCCAGTACTTC. Translation: CASSPGGGRSGETQYF.

The rearrangement joins TRBV6-2 or TRBV6-3 to TRBJ1-2; D gene uncertain. The CDR3 has 15 amino acids. Germline V gene data show CDR1 as MNHEY and CDR2 as SVGEGT. V lost 2 bases, J lost 4 bases, and 14 bases lay in between. Written as DNA, the CDR3 is TGTGCCAGCAGTTACGATGGAGCTGCGGTCTATGGCTACACCTTC. It translates to CASSYDGAAVYGYTF.

The chain uses TRBV21-1 and TRBJ1-6. TRBV21-1 constitutes a pseudogene. The CDR3 loop spans 22 amino acids. The CDR3 sequence: CASSKTPKTPSGGQQRNSPLHF. The CDR3 nucleotides read TGTGCCAGCAGCAAAACCCCAAAAACACCATCAGGTGGGCAACAGCGGAATTCACCCCTCCACTTT.